Given below is one T cell receptor beta chain in context. This sample is drawn from a study of control samples from healthy donors and cancer patients. Sequencing used immunoSEQ multiplex PCR; TCRdb keeps in-frame clones, though not all of them. The sample totals 150,000 to 200,000 clones; its top ten clones hold 2.2%. Germline loops: CDR1 WNHNN, CDR2 SYGVQD (reference sequence). The CDR3 runs to 14 residues. The V and J ends lost 0 bases and 4 bases respectively, with 6 bases between them. This clonotype originated in a woman younger than 45 in good health. Sequenced input: blood. The chain is built from TRBV10-1 and TRBJ2-2; the D is unclear. The CDR3, as DNA: TGCGCCAGCAGTGAGTCCGGGCCCACCGGGGAGCTGTTTTTT. Its translation is CASSESGPTGELFF.